The 8 T cell receptor beta chains given below trace back to one sample, sequenced in a study of blood T cell repertoires in COVID-19. TCRdb's copy holds only in-frame clones and misses some; the assay was immunoSEQ multiplex PCR. The table lists 140,000 to 150,000 clones, 80% to 90% of them singletons. The sequenced sample was peripheral blood. The receptors were gathered from a man aged 55 to 69 with active or convalescent COVID-19.

This clone occurred a few times. J is TRBJ1-2 and V is TRBV12-3 or TRBV12-4; tentatively, D is TRBD1 (5 bases). This CDR3 region has 13 residues. V lost 2 bases and J lost 8, with 12 bases in between. CDR3 region: CASSLWQGEGYTF. CDR3 coding DNA: TGTGCCAGCAGTTTATGGCAGGGCGAAGGCTACACCTTC.

This clone was recorded once. The chain recombines TRBV5-1 with TRBJ2-7; TRBD2 might be the D (6 bases). This CDR3 is 13 amino acids long. V lost 0 bases and J 5 bases, leaving 9 bases between the germline ends. Germline assignment: CDR1 SGHRS and CDR2 YFSETQ. CDR3 region: CASSLDSGDEQYF. In DNA form, the CDR3 reads TGCGCCAGCAGCTTGGATTCGGGGGACGAGCAGTACTTC.

This chain links TRBV6-4 with TRBJ2-1, with 10 nucleotides matching TRBD2. From germline, CDR1 is MRHNA and CDR2 SNTAGT. The V and J ends lost 2 bases and 2 bases, in that order; junction bases with no gene match: 0. This CDR3 has 15 residues. Written as DNA, the CDR3 is TGTGCCAGCAGTGACCTAGCGGGGGCCTACAATGAGCAGTTCTTC. It translates to CASSDLAGAYNEQFF.

The V and J genes are TRBV9 and TRBJ2-1; TRBD2 matches 9 bases. Germline CDR1 is SGDLS and CDR2 is YYNGEE. V lost 3 bases, J lost 6 bases, and 13 bases stayed unmatched. The CDR3 has 17 residues. CDR3 sequence reads: CASSAPGGGRAGNEQFF. The CDR3 coding sequence is TGTGCCAGCAGCGCCCCCGGCGGCGGGAGGGCCGGCAATGAGCAGTTCTTC.

This sequence joins TRBV10-3 and TRBJ1-1; D may be TRBD1 (6 bases). The CDR3 loop spans 15 amino acids. The germline V and J ends were trimmed by 3 bases and 0 bases, with 11 bases remaining between them. CDR1 ENHRY and CDR2 SYGVKD come from the germline V gene. The CDR3 reads CAISDPGQMNTEAFF. The CDR3 bases are TGTGCCATCAGTGACCCGGGACAAATGAACACTGAAGCTTTCTTT.

V and J are TRBV5-8 and TRBJ2-7, with 8 bases lining up with TRBD1. CDR1 SGHTS and CDR2 YDEGEE come from the germline V gene. This CDR3 has 16 residues. Losses at the gene ends were 4 bases for V and 2 bases for J; bases not matched to a gene: 11. The CDR3 loop reads CASSAMTGVSTYEQYF. CDR3 nucleotides: TGTGCCAGCAGCGCAATGACAGGGGTATCAACCTACGAGCAGTACTTC.

V usage is TRBV24-1 and J usage is TRBJ1-2; 8 bases are shared with TRBD1. Trimming at V came to 4 bases and at J to 5 bases, leaving 8 bases not matched to a gene. Germline V gene data show CDR1 as KGHDR and CDR2 as SFDVKD. This CDR3 has 15 residues. CDR3: CATSDPDRGRYGYTF. As DNA, the CDR3 is TGTGCCACCAGTGACCCTGACAGGGGTAGATATGGCTACACCTTC.

This clone was counted a few times. The genes are TRBV4-1 and TRBJ1-2, with 11 bases fitting TRBD1. Trimming at V came to 4 bases and at J to 8 bases, leaving 9 bases not matched to a gene. Germline CDR1 reads MGHRA; CDR2 reads YSYEKL. The CDR3 is 15 residues long. The CDR3 sequence is CASSPEDRGLFGYTF. In DNA, the CDR3 is TGCGCCAGCAGCCCCGAGGACAGGGGGCTTTTCGGCTACACCTTC.